The present T cell receptor (beta chain) was sequenced within a study of blood T cell repertoires in COVID-19. CDR3 length equals 15 residues. Germline lookup yields CDR1 SGHRS and CDR2 YFSETQ. V was pared by 2 bases and J by 5 bases, with 6 bases of the junction left unmatched. Authors' analysis steps: Reference gene primer amplification gave nucleated cell count estimates. Assay: immunoSEQ multiplex PCR; the TCRdb copy retains only in-frame clones and omits some. The DNA was the basis for D and trimming; V, J and clone size are from that table. The data hold around 220,000 clones, with approximately 86% observed a single time.

This TCR was recovered from a man in his late teens or twenties with active or convalescent COVID-19. Sequenced material: peripheral blood. The chain uses TRBV5-1 and TRBJ2-7; 11 positions match TRBD2. This chain's CDR3 is CASSLGTSGGDEQYF. CDR3 in DNA: TGCGCCAGCAGCTTAGGGACTAGCGGAGGCGACGAGCAGTACTTC. Using reference TRBV5-1 and TRBJ2-7 for the parts outside the CDR3, the full variable domain is KAGVTQTPRYLIKTRGQQVTLSCSPISGHRSVSWYQQTPGQGLQFLFEYFSETQRNKGNFPGRFSGRQFSNSRSEMNVSTLELGDSALYLCASSLGTSGGDEQYFGPGTRLTVT.